Below are 9 T cell receptor beta chains sequenced from a single sample in a study of identical twins. TCRdb recomputed calls from the 5' RACE reads with MiXCR, one row per CDR3 protein. The repertoire consists of hundreds of thousands of distinct CDR3 sequences, with less than 9.5% occurring once and the leading ten covering just over 5%. What was sequenced was memory (CD45RO+) T cells sorted from blood. These receptors were obtained from a woman under 30 in good health.

This clonotype has just a few counts. The chain joins TRBV5-1 to TRBJ1-4; D call uncertain. The CDR3 sequence is 15 residues long. With 0 bases removed from V and 8 bases from J, the gap between germline ends came to 14 bases. Germline lookup yields CDR1 SGHRS and CDR2 YFSETQ. Written as DNA, the CDR3 is TGCGCCAGCAGCTTGGTCGGGCAAATAGACGAAAAACTGTTTTTT. Translating gives CASSLVGQIDEKLFF.

This clonotype has only a few counts. The chain is built from TRBV6-2 or TRBV6-3 and TRBJ2-7, with D possibly called TRBD1 or TRBD2 (5 bases each). The CDR3 consists of 16 residues. V was trimmed by 0 bases and J by 3 bases, leaving 15 bases between them. The germline V gene has CDR1 MNHEY and CDR2 SVGEGT. The CDR3 nucleotides read TGTGCCAGCAGTTACTCGAGTAATGGGGGTCGCTACGAGCAGTACTTC. Translated, it gives CASSYSSNGGRYEQYF.

This rearrangement joins TRBV6-4 to TRBJ2-1; 8 bases agree with TRBD1. Germline lookup yields CDR1 MRHNA and CDR2 SNTAGT. CDR3 length equals 13 residues. The V segment lost 6 bases and the J segment 10 bases; nucleotides outside the gene matches: 8. CDR3 amino acids: CASRRTGSNEQFF. The CDR3 nucleotides are TGTGCCAGCAGGCGGACAGGGAGTAACGAGCAGTTCTTC.

This clonotype was seen many times. The chain combines TRBV6-5 with TRBJ2-3; weak D call: TRBD2 (5 bases). CDR1 is MNHEY, CDR2 SVGAGI, per germline. This CDR3 region has 12 residues. The V gene lost 7 bases and the J gene lost 2 bases, with 7 bases spanning the gap. CDR3 in DNA: TGTGCCAGCATGGGAGACACAGATACGCAGTATTTT. Residues: CASMGDTDTQYF.

The V gene is TRBV7-6, the J gene TRBJ2-3; TRBD2 is a possible D gene (6 bases). V was trimmed by 3 bases and J by 4 bases, leaving 17 bases between them. Germline loops: CDR1 SGHVS, CDR2 FNYEAQ. The CDR3 spans 16 residues. The CDR3 region has the DNA TGTGCCAGCAGCTTTATAGGCGGGGAAGTCGCAGATACGCAGTATTTT. It codes for CASSFIGGEVADTQYF. Full variable domain (rest looked up from reference TRBV7-6 and TRBJ2-3): GAGVSQSPRYKVTKRGQDVALRCDPISGHVSLYWYRQALGQGPEFLTYFNYEAQQDKSGLPNDRFSAERPEGSISTLTIQRTEQRDSAMYRCASSFIGGEVADTQYFGPGTRLTVL.

This clonotype has ten or more counts. This chain uses TRBV9 with TRBJ1-1; 9 bases line up with TRBD1. With V trimmed by 2 bases and J by 6 bases, 5 bases remained unmatched. From germline, CDR1 is SGDLS and CDR2 YYNGEE. There are 14 residues in the CDR3. The CDR3, as DNA: TGTGCCAGCAGCGTGACAGGGGGTGACTCTGAAGCTTTCTTT. Translated, it gives CASSVTGGDSEAFF.

This chain links TRBV5-6 with TRBJ2-7, with 11 bases that match TRBD2. The CDR3 is 16 residues long. J was trimmed by 0 bases and V by 4 bases; bases with no gene match: 6. The V gene's germline CDR1 is SGHDT and CDR2 YYEEEE. The CDR3: CASSRLSGRDSYEQYF. DNA for the CDR3: TGTGCCAGCAGCCGACTTAGCGGGAGGGACTCCTACGAGCAGTACTTC.

The chain employs TRBV20-1 and TRBJ2-1, with D hard to call. V gave up 4 bases and J gave up 8 bases, with 15 bases separating them. CDR3 length: 13 residues. Germline CDR1 DFQATT, CDR2 SNEGSKA (reference sequence). CDR3 residues: CSAKWVSRDEQFF. The CDR3 bases are TGCAGTGCTAAGTGGGTGTCTCGGGATGAGCAGTTCTTC.

There are a few counts of this clonotype. The chain is built from TRBV7-2 and TRBJ2-3, with D perhaps assigned TRBD1 or TRBD2 (5 bases each). The V gene lost 5 bases and the J gene lost 4 bases, with 10 bases spanning the gap. Looked up from germline, CDR1 is SGHTA and CDR2 is FQGNSA. The CDR3 is 13 amino acids. The CDR3 here is CASSRGRPDTQYF. For the CDR3, the DNA is TGTGCCAGCAGCAGGGGACGCCCAGATACGCAGTATTTT. The whole variable domain, filled in from reference TRBV7-2 and TRBJ2-3, reads GAGVSQSPSNKVTEKGKDVELRCDPISGHTALYWYRQSLGQGLEFLIYFQGNSAPDKSGLPSDRFSAERTGGSVSTLTIQRTQQEDSAVYLCASSRGRPDTQYFGPGTRLTVL.